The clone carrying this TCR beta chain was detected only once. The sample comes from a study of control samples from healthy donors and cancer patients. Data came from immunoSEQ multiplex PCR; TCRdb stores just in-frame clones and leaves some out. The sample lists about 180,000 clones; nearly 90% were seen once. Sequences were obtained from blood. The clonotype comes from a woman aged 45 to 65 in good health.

The CDR3 region is CSAKSRGLAFTGELFF. CDR3 bases: TGCAGCGCCAAGTCTCGTGGGCTAGCGTTCACCGGGGAGCTGTTTTTT. The chain is built from TRBV29-1 and TRBJ2-2; D perhaps matches TRBD2 (6 bases). In germline, CDR1 is SQVTM, CDR2 ANQGSEA. V was trimmed by 7 bases and J by 4 bases, leaving 22 bases between them. The CDR3 is made up of 16 amino acids.